This T cell receptor (beta chain) was found in a study of blood T cell repertoires in COVID-19. In germline, CDR1 is SEHNR, CDR2 FQNEAQ (reference sequence). The CDR3 is 14 amino acids. Trimming removed 1 base from V and 4 bases from J, with 10 bases in between. Generated by immunoSEQ multiplex PCR, the TCRdb table keeps only in-frame clones and is missing some. Of about 300,000 clones listed, 88% are singletons. This receptor was identified in a woman in her thirties who had recovered from COVID-19. Sequencing was performed on peripheral blood. V and J are TRBV7-9 and TRBJ2-5; D is possibly TRBD2 (5 bases). This chain's CDR3 is CASSLEMRVETQYF. In DNA, the CDR3 is TGTGCCAGCAGCTTAGAAATGAGGGTAGAGACCCAGTACTTC. Full variable domain (outside the CDR3, taken from reference TRBV7-9 and TRBJ2-5): DTGVSQNPRHKITKRGQNVTFRCDPISEHNRLYWYRQTLGQGPEFLTYFQNEAQLEKSRLLSDRFSAERPKGSFSTLEIQRTEQGDSAMYLCASSLEMRVETQYFGPGTRLLVL.